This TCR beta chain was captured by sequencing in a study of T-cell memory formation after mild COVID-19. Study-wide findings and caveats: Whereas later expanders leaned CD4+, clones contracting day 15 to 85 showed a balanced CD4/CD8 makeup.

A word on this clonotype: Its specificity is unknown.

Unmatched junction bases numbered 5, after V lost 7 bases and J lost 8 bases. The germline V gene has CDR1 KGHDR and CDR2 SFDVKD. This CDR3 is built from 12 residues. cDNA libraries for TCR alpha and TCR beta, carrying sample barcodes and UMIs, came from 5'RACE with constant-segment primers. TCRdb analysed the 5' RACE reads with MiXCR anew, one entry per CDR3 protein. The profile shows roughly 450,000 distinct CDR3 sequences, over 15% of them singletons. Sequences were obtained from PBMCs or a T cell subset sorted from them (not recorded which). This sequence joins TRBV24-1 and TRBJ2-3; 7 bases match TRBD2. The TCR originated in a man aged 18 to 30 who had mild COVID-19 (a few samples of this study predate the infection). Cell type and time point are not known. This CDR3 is CATSPGGRTQYF. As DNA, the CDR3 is TGTGCCACCAGCCCGGGGGGTCGTACGCAGTATTTT.